The clone carrying this TCR beta chain is a singleton in its sample. This record comes from a study of regulatory T cells in long-lasting Graves disease. Specified time point: newly diagnosed GD, antithyroid drugs for less than 3 months. Researchers made the TCR library from RNA that was extracted from PBMCs. Arm-PCR with iRepertoire HTBI primers amplified the CDR3 regions for these TCR beta libraries. TCRdb itself ran the multiplex PCR reads through MiXCR, one entry per CDR3 protein. The sample has 300,000 to 400,000 distinct CDR3 sequences; approximately 16% are singletons. These same records also appear under a second study, on T cells in Graves' hyperthyroidism and ophthalmopathy. That work contributes: Orbital computed tomography, thyroid ultrasound, serum thyroxine and TRAb, and clinical symptoms together informed the diagnoses.

This TCR was recovered from a man in his forties with Graves disease. The specimen was peripheral blood mononuclear cells (PBMCs), collected at new diagnosis, from a patient treated with antithyroid drugs.

CDR3 nucleotides: TGTGCCAGCAGCCGCGAGCGGGGGGGAGTAGATACGCAGTATTTT. Encoded protein: CASSRERGGVDTQYF. The J gene is TRBJ2-3, the V gene TRBV4-2, with TRBD2 matching over 10 bases. The J segment lost 5 bases and the V segment lost 4 bases, leaving 6 bases of the junction unmatched. CDR1 LGHNA and CDR2 YNFKEQ come from the germline V gene. The CDR3 spans 15 residues.